The 27 T cell receptor beta chains in this list originate from one sample, sequenced in a study of blood T cells in healthy people across ages. The use of a sample-barcoded 5' primer and a J-beta primer mix characterized a second PCR of roughly 7 to 12 cycles. One entry per CDR3 protein results from TCRdb running MiXCR on the 5' RACE reads. Here the sample spans about 1.5 million distinct CDR3 sequences, approximately 43% being singletons. Sequencing was done on a sample of blood. All receptors come from a young woman in good health.

Comments on this clonotype: This CDR3 is missing its conserved last phenylalanine or tryptophan, likely due to a read error. The chain carries TRBV7-8 and TRBJ2-1, with 8 bases aligning to TRBD2. Germline loops: CDR1 SGHVS, CDR2 FQNEAQ. The CDR3 is 16 residues long. V shed 5 bases, J shed 2 bases, and the junction held 8 bases outside the gene matches. The CDR3 spells CASSPDSGMAYNEQFL. The CDR3 nucleotides read TGTGCCAGCAGCCCCGATAGCGGGATGGCCTACAATGAGCAGTTCCTC.

Note on this clonotype: A read error may explain this, as a much larger clone is one base away. This is likely a read error, given that the CDR3 carries no conserved phenylalanine or tryptophan at its end. The V call is TRBV20-1, the J call TRBJ2-7, with D maybe TRBD2 (6 bases). The length of the CDR3 is 13 residues. Germline assignment: CDR1 DFQATT and CDR2 SNEGSKA (reference sequence). Trimming stripped 3 bases from V and 3 bases from J, with 12 bases between. The CDR3 sequence is CSARSTSSYEQYC. For the CDR3, the DNA is TGCAGTGCTAGGTCAACTAGCAGCTACGAGCAGTACTGC.

There are many counts of this clonotype. The chain joins TRBV12-3 or TRBV12-4 to TRBJ2-7, with 8 bases that match TRBD1. V was pared by 6 bases and J by 5 bases, with 9 bases of the junction left unmatched. This CDR3 is 14 amino acids long. CDR3 nucleotides: TGTGCCAGCAGCAGGGTCAGGGGGCGAAACGAGCAGTACTTC. Protein sequence: CASSRVRGRNEQYF.

The gene calls are TRBV4-1 and TRBJ2-1; 7 nucleotides align to TRBD1. The length of the CDR3 is 16 residues. Trimming at V came to 0 bases and at J to 6 bases, leaving 8 bases not matched to a gene. CDR1 and CDR2 (germline): MGHRA, YSYEKL. CDR3 region: CASSQDWPAGGNEQFF. The CDR3 DNA sequence: TGCGCCAGCAGCCAAGATTGGCCTGCAGGGGGCAATGAGCAGTTCTTC.

The chain uses TRBV12-3 or TRBV12-4 and TRBJ1-5; D unresolved. V lost 3 bases and J 2 bases, leaving 11 bases between the germline ends. The CDR3 spans 15 residues. For the CDR3, the DNA is TGTGCCAGCAGTTTGTCCGGTGAGCGCAATCAGCCCCAGCATTTT. This translates into CASSLSGERNQPQHF.

The V gene is TRBV27, the J gene TRBJ2-1, with a possible D match to TRBD2 (6 bases). Germline values: CDR1 MNHEY, CDR2 SMNVEV (reference sequence). Between the trimmed V and J ends, which lost 3 bases and 4 bases, there was a span of 13 bases. The CDR3 contains 15 residues. The CDR3 reads CASSFIRDFYNEQFF. The CDR3, as DNA: TGTGCCAGCAGTTTCATCCGGGACTTTTACAATGAGCAGTTCTTC.

The V gene is TRBV29-1, the J gene TRBJ2-7; D is ambiguous. The CDR3 is 11 residues long. CDR1 SQVTM and CDR2 ANQGSEA come from the germline V gene. V shed 5 bases and J shed 5 bases, with 10 bases lying between them. The CDR3 bases are TGCAGCGTTTCCGAGGAAAACGAGCAGTACTTC. Amino acid sequence: CSVSEENEQYF.

In its sample, this clonotype was seen many times. The chain employs TRBV12-3 or TRBV12-4 and TRBJ1-5; D remains unclear. V lost 3 bases and J 5 bases, leaving 11 bases between the germline ends. The CDR3 runs 14 residues. This CDR3 reads CASSFRVGYQPQHF. The CDR3 nucleotides are TGTGCCAGCAGTTTTAGGGTAGGGTATCAGCCCCAGCATTTT.

The chain joins TRBV7-2 to TRBJ1-4; D is possibly TRBD1 (5 bases). The CDR3 sequence is 18 residues long. Germline V gene data show CDR1 as SGHTA and CDR2 as FQGNSA. Deletions cut 1 base from V and 4 bases from J, with 19 bases between. DNA for the CDR3: TGTGCCAGCAGCTTAGAAGGTGGCGGATGGGGCTATAATGAAAAACTGTTTTTT. Translating gives CASSLEGGGWGYNEKLFF.

This chain uses TRBV7-9 with TRBJ2-1; TRBD2 matches at 10 bases. Germline V gives CDR1 SEHNR, CDR2 FQNEAQ (reference sequence). Trimming at V came to 5 bases and at J to 2 bases, leaving 6 bases not matched to a gene. This CDR3 is 16 amino acids long. The CDR3 nucleotides are TGTGCCAGCAGCACAATAGCGGGAGGAGCCTACAATGAGCAGTTCTTC. Amino acid sequence: CASSTIAGGAYNEQFF.

This clonotype has a handful of counts. V is TRBV20-1 and J is TRBJ2-1; TRBD2 agrees at 8 bases. With the DNA end fitting TRBJ2-7 better, the J assignment may be wrong. The CDR3 runs 13 residues. From germline, CDR1 is DFQATT and CDR2 SNEGSKA (reference sequence). The CDR3 reads CSAALADYNEQYF. The CDR3 DNA reads TGCAGTGCCGCACTAGCGGACTACAATGAGCAGTACTTC.

This clonotype was counted between two and nine times. Written as DNA, the CDR3 is TGTGCCGGCGGGACTAGCAGATCCGAGACCCAGTACTTC. It translates to CAGGTSRSETQYF. The chain carries TRBV6-2 or TRBV6-3 and TRBJ2-5; 9 positions agree with TRBD2. Trimming at V came to 11 bases and at J to 5 bases, leaving 9 bases not matched to a gene. From germline, CDR1 is MNHEY and CDR2 SVGEGT. The CDR3 is 13 residues long.

V is TRBV20-1 and J is TRBJ2-3; D gene ambiguous. CDR1 is DFQATT, CDR2 SNEGSKA, per germline (reference sequence). This CDR3 has 13 amino acids. With 3 bases removed from V and 1 base from J, the gap between germline ends came to 8 bases. This CDR3 reads CSARRHGTDTQYF. The CDR3 DNA reads as TGCAGTGCTAGGCGTCACGGCACAGATACGCAGTATTTT.

On this clonotype itself: Without the conserved terminal phenylalanine or tryptophan, this CDR3 likely stems from a read error. This chain links TRBV20-1 with TRBJ2-1, with a tentative D call TRBD1 (6 bases). The V end was cut by 2 bases, the J end by 4 bases, with 9 bases between. The germline gives CDR1 DFQATT, CDR2 SNEGSKA (reference sequence). The CDR3 runs to 13 residues. The CDR3 DNA reads TGCAGTGCTAGAACAGGGATTTACAATGAGCAGTTCTTA. The encoded protein is CSARTGIYNEQFL.

J is TRBJ2-7 and V is TRBV7-6; D is perhaps TRBD1 (5 bases). Trimming cost V 0 bases and J 3 bases, with 12 bases left between them. CDR3 size: 15 residues. Germline CDR1 SGHVS, CDR2 FNYEAQ. CDR3 nucleotide sequence: TGTGCCAGCAGCTTAGCGAAAGACAGATACTACGAGCAGTACTTC. Protein: CASSLAKDRYYEQYF.

This sequence joins TRBV6-6 and TRBJ1-4, with TRBD1 matching over 11 bases. Per the germline V gene, CDR1 is MNHNY and CDR2 is SVGAGI (reference sequence). V was clipped by 2 bases and J by 7 bases; unmatched bases: 6. The CDR3 runs 16 residues. CDR3: CASSYGQGAVGEKLFF. The CDR3 DNA follows: TGTGCCAGCAGTTACGGACAGGGGGCGGTTGGTGAAAAACTGTTTTTT.

This chain joins TRBV6-2 or TRBV6-3 and TRBJ1-4; D is unclear. The CDR3 is made up of 11 amino acids. Germline lookup yields CDR1 MNHEY and CDR2 SVGEGT. Trimming pared 2 bases from V and 10 bases from J, leaving 5 bases between. CDR3 DNA: TGTGCCAGCAGTTACGGAGGAAAACTGTTTTTT. Protein product: CASSYGGKLFF.

This clonotype showed up just a few times. The rearrangement links TRBV6-6 to TRBJ2-5; either TRBD1 or TRBD2 may supply D (5 bases each). The V gene's germline CDR1 is MNHNY and CDR2 SVGAGI (reference sequence). This CDR3 comprises 14 residues. Between the trimmed V and J ends, which lost 2 bases and 4 bases, there was a span of 11 bases. The CDR3 is CASSYHRGVETQYF. CDR3 in DNA: TGTGCCAGCAGTTACCATCGAGGGGTAGAGACCCAGTACTTC.

This chain joins TRBV12-3 or TRBV12-4 and TRBJ1-1, with 9 bases that match TRBD1. The J segment lost 0 bases and the V segment lost 6 bases, leaving 11 bases of the junction unmatched. The CDR3 contains 17 residues. In nucleotides, the CDR3 is TGTGCCAGCAGCACGGGGACAGGGTTTGACATGAACACTGAAGCTTTCTTT. It specifies CASSTGTGFDMNTEAFF.

V is TRBV15 and J is TRBJ2-5; possible D gene TRBD2, 5 bases. The J call could be wrong; TRBJ2-7 is a better fit for the DNA end. The CDR3 consists of 15 residues. The germline gives CDR1 LNHNV, CDR2 YYDKDF (reference sequence). The DNA for the CDR3 is TGTGCCACCAGCAGAACCCCCACAGTAGCGAACGAGCAGTACTTC. This translates into CATSRTPTVANEQYF.

V and J are TRBV9 and TRBJ1-2; weak D call: TRBD1 (5 bases). This CDR3 has 17 amino acids. Trimming took 3 bases from V and 2 from J, leaving 20 bases between them. Germline V lookup: CDR1 SGDLS, CDR2 YYNGEE. CDR3 loop: CASSGRDGRPLNYGYTF. DNA of the CDR3: TGTGCCAGCAGCGGCCGGGACGGAAGGCCCTTAAACTATGGCTACACCTTC.

In its sample, this clonotype was seen a few times. The gene calls are TRBV20-1 and TRBJ2-7; D uncertain. CDR3 length equals 15 residues. V gave up 0 bases and J gave up 3 bases, with 15 bases separating them. Germline CDR1 and CDR2: DFQATT and SNEGSKA (reference sequence). The CDR3 region is CSARDVDGGHYEQYF. The CDR3 DNA reads TGCAGTGCTAGAGATGTGGACGGTGGGCACTACGAGCAGTACTTC.

The genes are TRBV5-1 and TRBJ2-3, with TRBD1 matching 7 bases. Losses at the gene ends were 4 bases for V and 4 bases for J; bases not matched to a gene: 9. The CDR3 is 15 residues long. Per germline, CDR1 SGHRS and CDR2 YFSETQ. The CDR3 sequence is CASSTRGQNSDTQYF. For the CDR3, the DNA is TGCGCCAGCAGCACCAGGGGACAGAACTCAGATACGCAGTATTTT. Combining the CDR3 with reference TRBV5-1 and TRBJ2-3 gives the whole variable domain KAGVTQTPRYLIKTRGQQVTLSCSPISGHRSVSWYQQTPGQGLQFLFEYFSETQRNKGNFPGRFSGRQFSNSRSEMNVSTLELGDSALYLCASSTRGQNSDTQYFGPGTRLTVL.

The table lists this clonotype with a count of one. This sequence joins TRBV5-6 and TRBJ2-3; 12 positions match TRBD2. The ends lost 1 base at V and 9 bases at J; junction bases unmatched: 6. The CDR3 runs to 15 residues. Germline-derived CDR1 and CDR2 are SGHDT and YYEEEE. The CDR3 DNA is TGTGCCAGCAGCTTGCGACTAGCGGGAGAGAGCACGCAGTATTTT. Translating it yields CASSLRLAGESTQYF.

This clonotype appeared a few times. Here the CDR3 DNA reads TGTGCCAGCAGCCTAGACCGATATACGCAGTATTTT. This sequence encodes CASSLDRYTQYF. The chain links TRBV7-2 to TRBJ2-3; D is unclear. The CDR3 is 12 residues long. CDR1 is SGHTA, CDR2 FQGNSA, per germline. V was shortened by 5 bases and J by 7 bases, with 10 bases between the two germline ends.

The chain carries TRBV7-9 and TRBJ2-3, with D perhaps matching TRBD2 (6 bases). Germline-derived CDR1 and CDR2 are SEHNR and FQNEAQ (reference sequence). The CDR3 contains 16 residues. V lost 4 bases to trimming and J lost 2 bases, with 16 bases between them. For the CDR3, the DNA is TGTGCCAGCAGCTCGGGCGGGGTTATCCTCACAGATACGCAGTATTTT. This codes for CASSSGGVILTDTQYF. Full variable domain (remainder filled in from reference TRBV7-9 and TRBJ2-3): DTGVSQNPRHKITKRGQNVTFRCDPISEHNRLYWYRQTLGQGPEFLTYFQNEAQLEKSRLLSDRFSAERPKGSFSTLEIQRTEQGDSAMYLCASSSGGVILTDTQYFGPGTRLTVL.

This clonotype has only a few counts. The chain combines TRBV6-6 with TRBJ2-1; D might be TRBD1 or TRBD2, each matching 5 bases. Trimming stripped 2 bases from V and 2 bases from J, with 10 bases between. The CDR3 runs 15 residues. Germline loops: CDR1 MNHNY, CDR2 SVGAGI (reference sequence). CDR3 loop: CASSYEGIPYNEQFF. The DNA for the CDR3 is TGTGCCAGCAGTTACGAGGGGATCCCCTACAATGAGCAGTTCTTC.